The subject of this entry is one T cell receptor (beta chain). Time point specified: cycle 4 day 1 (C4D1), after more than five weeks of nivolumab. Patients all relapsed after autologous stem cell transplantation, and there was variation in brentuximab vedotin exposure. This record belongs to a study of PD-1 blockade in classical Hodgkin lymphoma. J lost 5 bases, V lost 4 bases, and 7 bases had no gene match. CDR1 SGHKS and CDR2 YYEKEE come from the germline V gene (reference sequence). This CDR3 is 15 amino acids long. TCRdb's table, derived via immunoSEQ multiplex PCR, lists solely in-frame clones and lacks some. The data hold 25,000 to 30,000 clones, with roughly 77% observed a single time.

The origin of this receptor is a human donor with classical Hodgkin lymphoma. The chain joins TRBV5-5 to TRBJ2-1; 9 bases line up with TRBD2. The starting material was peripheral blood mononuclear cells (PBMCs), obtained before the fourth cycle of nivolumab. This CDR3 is CASSIRGRGDNEQFF. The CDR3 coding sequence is TGTGCCAGCAGCATCCGCGGGAGGGGGGACAATGAGCAGTTCTTC.